Below, 18 T cell receptor beta chains from the same sample are listed, as sequenced in a study of regulatory T cells in long-lasting Graves disease. Assembly of TCR beta libraries relied on iRepertoire HTBI primers together with Arm-PCR of CDR3 regions. TCRdb recomputed calls from the multiplex PCR reads with MiXCR, one row per CDR3 protein. The table shows about half a million distinct CDR3 sequences, with around 11% occurring only once. Regarding time point: newly diagnosed GD, antithyroid drugs for less than 3 months. From RNA extracted from PBMCs, the TCR library was made. These data are also associated with another study on T cells in Graves' hyperthyroidism and ophthalmopathy.

The sequencing used peripheral blood mononuclear cells (PBMCs), collected at new diagnosis, from a patient treated with antithyroid drugs. The receptors stem from a woman in her thirties with Graves disease.

This clonotype occurred many times. DNA of the CDR3: TGTGCCAGCAGTAAACTTCTGACAGGCCGCCCAAATCAGCCCCAGCATTTT. Protein product: CASSKLLTGRPNQPQHF. The chain links TRBV6-1 to TRBJ1-5; tentative D call: TRBD1 (6 bases). Germline values: CDR1 MNHNS, CDR2 SASEGT. V was shortened by 5 bases and J by 4 bases, with 21 bases between the two germline ends. The CDR3 has 17 amino acids.

As for this clonotype: Its ends do not fully match the called genes, so a read error is possible. The rearrangement joins TRBV15 to TRBJ2-1; 13 bases fit TRBD2. Looked up from germline, CDR1 is LNHNV and CDR2 is YYDKDF (reference sequence). CDR3 length: 20 residues. CDR3 residues: CATSRGPKLAGGSSYNEQLF. CDR3 nucleotides: TGTGCCACCAGCAGAGGCCCGAAACTAGCGGGAGGGAGCTCCTACAATGAGCAGCTCTTC.

The chain couples TRBV20-1 to TRBJ2-1; 7 bases match TRBD2. This CDR3 has 13 amino acids. Germline assignment: CDR1 DFQATT and CDR2 SNEGSKA (reference sequence). The J segment lost 5 bases and the V segment lost 5 bases, leaving 6 bases of the junction unmatched. In nucleotides, the CDR3 is TGCAGTGCTCGCGCCGGGACTAACAATGAGCAGTTCTTC. Amino acids: CSARAGTNNEQFF.

This clonotype was found many times. V is TRBV7-9 and J is TRBJ2-7; 9 bases map to TRBD2. Germline CDR1 is SEHNR and CDR2 is FQNEAQ (reference sequence). The V and J ends lost 5 bases and 0 bases, in that order; junction bases with no gene match: 8. The CDR3 is made up of 16 amino acids. CDR3 sequence reads: CASSRTLAGASYEQYF. The CDR3 DNA is TGTGCCAGCAGCCGTACCTTAGCGGGAGCCTCCTACGAGCAGTACTTC.

In DNA form, the CDR3 reads TGTGCCAGCAGGGCCTCTCCTCCCAATGAGCAGTTCTTC. This encodes CASRASPPNEQFF. V gene TRBV25-1 combines with J gene TRBJ2-1; D uncertain. The V end was cut by 6 bases, the J end by 6 bases, with 12 bases between. The CDR3 extends over 13 amino acids. Germline lookup yields CDR1 MGHDK and CDR2 SYGVNS.

V usage is TRBV6-1 and J usage is TRBJ2-7; D might be TRBD1 (6 bases). The CDR3 length is 14 residues. Germline loops: CDR1 MNHNS, CDR2 SASEGT. V lost 7 bases to trimming and J lost 6 bases, with 19 bases between them. The CDR3 loop reads CASTGQRLLTEQYF. In DNA form, the CDR3 reads TGTGCCAGCACCGGACAGCGGCTTCTAACCGAGCAGTACTTC.

This clonotype was detected ten times or more. For the CDR3, the DNA is TGTGCCAGCAGCCAAGCTCCCTCAGATACGCAGTATTTT. Translated: CASSQAPSDTQYF. The chain is built from TRBV4-2 and TRBJ2-3; no firm D call. Germline CDR1 reads LGHNA; CDR2 reads YNFKEQ. CDR3 length: 13 amino acids. Trimming took 1 base from V and 4 from J, leaving 6 bases between them.

The CDR3 region is CASNQITGELFF. The CDR3 nucleotides are TGTGCCAGCAACCAAATTACCGGGGAGCTGTTTTTT. The gene calls are TRBV7-9 and TRBJ2-2; no firm D call. This CDR3 is 12 amino acids long. The V gene's germline CDR1 is SEHNR and CDR2 FQNEAQ (reference sequence). V lost 7 bases and J lost 5, with 8 bases in between.

This clonotype was observed many times. The V gene is TRBV6-1, the J gene TRBJ2-2; D may be TRBD1 (6 bases). V shed 6 bases and J shed 6 bases, with 11 bases lying between them. The CDR3 is 13 amino acids. From germline, CDR1 is MNHNS and CDR2 SASEGT. The CDR3 region has the DNA TGTGCCAGCAGATCAACAGGGTCCGGGGAGCTGTTTTTT. Translated: CASRSTGSGELFF.

This clonotype was seen more than once but under ten times. V usage is TRBV5-6 and J usage is TRBJ2-1, with D possibly TRBD2 on 6 matching bases. V was shortened by 4 bases and J by 0 bases, with 14 bases between the two germline ends. Germline V CDR1 and CDR2: SGHDT, YYEEEE. The CDR3 loop spans 16 amino acids. CDR3 sequence: CASSPGTPSSYNEQFF. As DNA, the CDR3 is TGTGCCAGCAGCCCCGGGACTCCGAGCTCCTACAATGAGCAGTTCTTC.

As to this clonotype: A much larger clone lies a single base off, so this may be a read error. The rearrangement joins TRBV18 to TRBJ2-1; TRBD2 agrees at 11 bases. The CDR3 loop spans 18 amino acids. Germline CDR1 reads KGHSH; CDR2 reads LQKENI. The CDR3 DNA reads as TGTACCAGCTCACCTCCCCTGGGACTAGCGGACGTCTACGGTGAGCAGTTCTTC. Translated: CTSSPPLGLADVYGEQFF.

At least ten counts were recorded for this clonotype. The chain carries TRBV6-5 and TRBJ1-4, with no clear D. CDR1 is MNHEY and CDR2 is SVGAGI in the germline V gene. The CDR3 loop spans 15 amino acids. V lost 0 bases to trimming and J lost 4 bases, with 9 bases between them. CDR3 in amino acids: CASSYSPANNEKLFF. The DNA of the CDR3 is TGTGCCAGCAGTTACTCCCCGGCTAATAATGAAAAACTGTTTTTT.

This clonotype was picked up many times. The V call is TRBV28, the J call TRBJ2-4, with D perhaps matching TRBD2 (5 bases). V was pared by 7 bases and J by 0 bases, with 28 bases between. Germline CDR1 is MDHEN and CDR2 is SYDVKM. The CDR3 covers 20 residues. CDR3 nucleotides: TGTGCCAGCACCTTAGGGAGTCGGGGTAGGATCTTACTAGCCAAAAACATTCAGTACTTC. The encoded protein is CASTLGSRGRILLAKNIQYF. Full variable domain (outside the CDR3, taken from reference TRBV28 and TRBJ2-4): DVKVTQSSRYLVKRTGEKVFLECVQDMDHENMFWYRQDPGLGLRLIYFSYDVKMKEKGDIPEGYSVSREKKERFSLILESASTNQTSMYLCASTLGSRGRILLAKNIQYFGAGTRLSVL.

At least ten counts were recorded for this clonotype. This sequence joins TRBV20-1 and TRBJ1-2; 9 nucleotides align to TRBD1. Germline values: CDR1 DFQATT, CDR2 SNEGSKA (reference sequence). CDR3 length equals 12 residues. V trimming: 6 bases; J trimming: 6 bases; junction bases outside the gene matches: 5. The CDR3 DNA reads as TGCAGTGCGGAACAGGGGGCGAATGGCTACACCTTC. Its translation: CSAEQGANGYTF.

This clonotype has a count of ten or more. This rearrangement joins TRBV28 to TRBJ1-5; tentatively, D is TRBD1 (5 bases). Trimming left V 3 bases short and J 4 bases short, with 13 bases between. The V gene's germline CDR1 is MDHEN and CDR2 SYDVKM. CDR3 length: 15 amino acids. CDR3 sequence: CASSLDTVGNQPQHF. CDR3 in DNA: TGTGCCAGCAGTTTGGACACCGTGGGGAATCAGCCCCAGCATTTT.

Regarding this clonotype: One base away lies a much larger clone, so this may be a sequencing read error. The chain combines TRBV12-3 or TRBV12-4 with TRBJ2-1; weak D call: TRBD2 (6 bases). The length of the CDR3 is 16 residues. Trimming took off 7 bases at V and 2 bases at J, with 18 bases between the two ends. CDR3 residues: CASTMTAGSPYNEQFF. CDR3 nucleotide sequence: TGTGCCAGCACAATGACGGCGGGAAGCCCCTACAATGAGCAGTTCTTC.

Many counts were recorded for this clonotype. V and J are TRBV27 and TRBJ2-1; TRBD2 matches at 12 bases. The germline gives CDR1 MNHEY, CDR2 SMNVEV (reference sequence). The CDR3 consists of 17 residues. V trimming: 1 base; J trimming: 12 bases; junction bases outside the gene matches: 13. DNA for the CDR3: TGTGCCAGCAGTTTATTCTCGACTAGCGGGGGCTTTTTTTCGCAGTTCTTC. Translation gives CASSLFSTSGGFFSQFF.

This clonotype came up a few times. The chain recombines TRBV12-3 or TRBV12-4 with TRBJ2-7; TRBD2 aligns across 10 bases. Losses at the gene ends were 5 bases for V and 7 bases for J; bases not matched to a gene: 8. The CDR3 contains 14 residues. Written as DNA, the CDR3 is TGTGCCAGCAGTCCAGCGGGAGGGCCGGGGGAGCAGTACTTC. It is translated as CASSPAGGPGEQYF.